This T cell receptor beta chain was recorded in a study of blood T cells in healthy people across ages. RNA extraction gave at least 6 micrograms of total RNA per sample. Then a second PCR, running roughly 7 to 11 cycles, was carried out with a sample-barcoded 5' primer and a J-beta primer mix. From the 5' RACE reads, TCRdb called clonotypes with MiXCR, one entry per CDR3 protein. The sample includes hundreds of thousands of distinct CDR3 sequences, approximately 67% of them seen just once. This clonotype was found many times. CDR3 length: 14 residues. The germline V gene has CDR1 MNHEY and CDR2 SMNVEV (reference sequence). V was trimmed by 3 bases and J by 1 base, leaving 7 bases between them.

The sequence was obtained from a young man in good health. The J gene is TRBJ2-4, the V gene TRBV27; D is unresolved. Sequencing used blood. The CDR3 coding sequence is TGTGCCAGCAGTTTGGATAGGGCCAAAAACATTCAGTACTTC. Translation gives CASSLDRAKNIQYF.